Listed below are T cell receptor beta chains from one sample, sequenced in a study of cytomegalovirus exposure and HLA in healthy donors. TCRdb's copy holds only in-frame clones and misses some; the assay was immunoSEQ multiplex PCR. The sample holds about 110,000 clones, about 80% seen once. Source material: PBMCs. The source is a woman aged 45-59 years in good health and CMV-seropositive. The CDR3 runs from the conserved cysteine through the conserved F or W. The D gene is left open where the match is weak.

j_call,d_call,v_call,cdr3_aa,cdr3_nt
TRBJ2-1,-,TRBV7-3,CASSSSPVAADEQFF,TGTGCCAGCAGCTCAAGTCCTGTGGCCGCGGATGAGCAGTTCTTC
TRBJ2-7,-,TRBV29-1,CSTPRYTGSYEQYF,TGCAGCACCCCCCGCTATACGGGTTCCTACGAGCAGTACTTC
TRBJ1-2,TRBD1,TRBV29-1,CSVEAGTGGPFNYGYTF,TGCAGCGTTGAAGCAGGGACAGGGGGGCCCTTTAACTATGGCTACACCTTC
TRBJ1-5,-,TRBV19,CASSMYFNSNQPQHF,TGTGCCAGTAGTATGTACTTTAACAGCAATCAGCCCCAGCATTTT
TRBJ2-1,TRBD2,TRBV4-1,CASSQAVGGGGDNEQFF,TGCGCCAGCAGCCAAGCCGTCGGCGGGGGGGGCGACAATGAGCAGTTCTTC
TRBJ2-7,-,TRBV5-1,CASSLDGSYEQYF,TGCGCCAGCAGCTTGGACGGCTCCTACGAGCAGTACTTC
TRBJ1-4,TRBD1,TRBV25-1,CASAGQAVEKLFF,TGTGCCAGCGCGGGACAGGCAGTTGAAAAACTGTTTTTT
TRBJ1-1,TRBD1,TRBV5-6,CASSPGTGNLNTEAFF,TGTGCCAGCAGCCCTGGGACAGGGAACCTGAACACTGAAGCTTTCTTT
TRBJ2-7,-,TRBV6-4,CASSVSTVTFSYEQYF,TGTGCCAGCAGTGTCTCGACAGTTACCTTTTCTTACGAGCAGTACTTC
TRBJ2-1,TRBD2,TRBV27,CASSYLRTSGMDEQFF,TGTGCCAGCAGCTACCTACGGACTAGCGGGATGGATGAGCAGTTCTTC
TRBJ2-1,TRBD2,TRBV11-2,CASSPKGLAGDEQFF,TGTGCCAGCAGCCCAAAGGGACTAGCGGGGGATGAGCAGTTCTTC
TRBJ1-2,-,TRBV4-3,CASSLLRAEGLNYGYTF,TGCGCCAGCAGCCTCCTCAGGGCTGAGGGACTTAACTATGGCTACACCTTC
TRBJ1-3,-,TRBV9,CASSPTEGNTIYF,TGTGCCAGCAGCCCTACTGAGGGAAACACCATATATTTT
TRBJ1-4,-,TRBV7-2,CASSLTSGVRGGKLFF,TGTGCCAGCAGCTTGACCTCAGGGGTCCGTGGGGGAAAACTGTTTTTT
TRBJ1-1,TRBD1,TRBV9,CASSVEWTGPGTEAFF,TGTGCCAGCAGCGTAGAGTGGACAGGGCCAGGGACTGAAGCTTTCTTT
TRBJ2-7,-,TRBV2,CASSAGRGYEQYF,TGTGCCAGCAGTGCAGGCAGGGGCTACGAGCAGTACTTC
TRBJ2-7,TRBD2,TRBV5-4,CASSLWASGSYEQYF,TGTGCCAGCAGCTTGTGGGCTAGCGGCTCCTACGAGCAGTACTTC
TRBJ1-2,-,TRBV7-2,CASARGGNYGYTF,TGTGCTTCTGCCCGGGGAGGTAACTATGGCTACACCTTC
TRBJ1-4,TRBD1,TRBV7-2,CASSPGTAGEKLFF,TGTGCCAGCAGCCCGGGGACAGCGGGTGAAAAACTGTTTTTT
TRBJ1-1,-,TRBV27,CASSLGPATEAFF,TGTGCCAGCAGTTTAGGGCCAGCCACTGAAGCTTTCTTT
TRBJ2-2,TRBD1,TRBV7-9,CSSSRGQGAYTGELFF,TGTTCCAGCAGCAGGGGACAGGGGGCGTACACCGGGGAGCTGTTTTTT
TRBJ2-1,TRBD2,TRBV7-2,CASSFGGRGSYNEQFF,TGTGCCAGCAGTTTCGGAGGGAGGGGCTCCTACAATGAGCAGTTCTTC
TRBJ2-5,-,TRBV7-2,CASSLVSGETQYF,TGTGCCAGCAGCTTGGTCTCAGGAGAGACCCAGTACTTC
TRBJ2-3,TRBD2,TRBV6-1,CASSRTQNGGDTQYF,TGTGCCAGCAGTCGCACCCAGAACGGGGGGGATACGCAGTATTTT
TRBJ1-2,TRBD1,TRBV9,CASSLGQDDLTNYGYTF,TGTGCCAGCAGCCTAGGACAGGATGACTTAACTAACTATGGCTACACCTTC